This entry concerns a single T cell receptor beta chain. The table came from immunoSEQ multiplex PCR; TCRdb's copy has only in-frame clones and leaves some out. The sample shows roughly 54,000 clones, roughly 84% of them seen only once. Trimming took 1 base from V and 2 from J, leaving 2 bases between them. The CDR3 has 12 amino acids. The data stem from a study of blood T cell repertoires in COVID-19. As for the study in general: Some COVID-19 samples were acute and others convalescent; all came from the United States, Italy and Spain.

This chain connects TRBV12-3 or TRBV12-4 to TRBJ1-2, with D unresolved. Material: peripheral blood. The sequence derives from a man in his fifties with acute or convalescent COVID-19. In DNA, the CDR3 is TGTGCCAGCAGTTTAGTAAACTATGGCTACACCTTC. It translates to CASSLVNYGYTF.